One and the same sample provided the 12 T cell receptor beta chains below, sequenced in a study of shared clonotypes between healthy human individuals. Clones were sequenced by immunoSEQ multiplex PCR, and TCRdb holds only the in-frame ones, with some missing. The profile shows fewer than 1.8 million clones, roughly 98.5% of them singletons. Sequences were obtained from naive CD4+ T cells sorted from blood. Documented subset: CD45RA+ positively selected. The receptors originated from a man aged 25 to 40 in good health.

A note on this clone: In the same sample, other DNA sequences code for this CDR3. This chain links TRBV5-1 with TRBJ2-5; D is uncertain. CDR1 SGHRS and CDR2 YFSETQ come from the germline V gene. Deletions cut 1 base from V and 2 bases from J, with 3 bases between. CDR3 length: 12 amino acids. CDR3 protein: CASSLPQETQYF. In DNA form, the CDR3 reads TGCGCCAGCAGCTTGCCACAAGAGACCCAGTACTTC.

The CDR3, as DNA: TGTGCCAGCAGTTTGATTAGCAATGAGCAGTTCTTC. Amino acids: CASSLISNEQFF. The chain carries TRBV28 and TRBJ2-1; D is ambiguous. Deletions cut 3 bases from V and 6 bases from J, with 6 bases between. Per germline, CDR1 MDHEN and CDR2 SYDVKM. The CDR3 consists of 12 residues.

The chain joins TRBV7-2 to TRBJ2-1, with D perhaps matching TRBD2 (5 bases). The CDR3 contains 11 residues. With 5 bases removed from V and 9 bases from J, the gap between germline ends came to 8 bases. Germline assignment: CDR1 SGHTA and CDR2 FQGNSA. CDR3 protein: CASSKGGEQFF. CDR3 nucleotides: TGTGCCAGCAGCAAAGGAGGTGAGCAGTTCTTC.

The chain couples TRBV6-5 to TRBJ2-1; tentative D call: TRBD1 (6 bases). The germline gives CDR1 MNHEY, CDR2 SVGAGI. The CDR3 contains 14 residues. V lost 6 bases, J lost 4 bases, and 13 bases lay in between. CDR3 amino acids: CASRGGGPYNEQFF. In DNA form, the CDR3 reads TGTGCCAGCAGAGGGGGTGGGCCTTACAATGAGCAGTTCTTC.

The genes are TRBV14 and TRBJ1-1; D uncertain. Germline V gene data show CDR1 as SGHDN and CDR2 as FVKESK. The CDR3 totals 11 residues. V lost 5 bases and J lost 3, with 4 bases in between. The CDR3 is CASSTYTEAFF. CDR3 sequence (DNA): TGTGCCAGCAGCACATACACTGAAGCTTTCTTT.

J is TRBJ2-1 and V is TRBV6-5; D may match TRBD1 or TRBD2 (5 bases each). The length of the CDR3 is 14 residues. CDR1 is MNHEY, CDR2 SVGAGI, per germline. The V end lost 8 bases, the J end lost 1 base, and 12 bases lay between the germline ends. DNA for the CDR3: TGTGCCAGCTTCCGGGGCACATCCTACAATGAGCAGTTCTTC. Translation gives CASFRGTSYNEQFF.

V and J are TRBV7-2 and TRBJ2-2; the D is unclear. Germline CDR1 reads SGHTA; CDR2 reads FQGNSA. The CDR3 length is 13 residues. Trimming took 4 bases from V and 5 from J, leaving 8 bases between them. The chain's CDR3 is CASSSAATGELFF. As DNA, the CDR3 is TGTGCCAGCAGCTCTGCCGCGACCGGGGAGCTGTTTTTT.

This clone was recorded once. This chain uses TRBV5-6 with TRBJ2-3; 8 positions match TRBD1. J gave up 0 bases and V 4 bases, and 13 bases lay outside the gene matches. The germline gives CDR1 SGHDT, CDR2 YYEEEE. The CDR3 runs 18 residues. The CDR3 nucleotides are TGTGCCAGCAGCCGCTCTCCTGGGACAGGTTTCAGCACAGATACGCAGTATTTT. It encodes CASSRSPGTGFSTDTQYF. The variable domain in full, completed from reference TRBV5-6 and TRBJ2-3, reads DAGVTQSPTHLIKTRGQQVTLRCSPKSGHDTVSWYQQALGQGPQFIFQYYEEEERQRGNFPDRFSGHQFPNYSSELNVNALLLGDSALYLCASSRSPGTGFSTDTQYFGPGTRLTVL.

V and J are TRBV7-2 and TRBJ1-3; TRBD1 is a possible D gene (6 bases). V was shortened by 4 bases and J by 1 base, with 11 bases between the two germline ends. CDR3 length: 15 residues. Germline CDR1 is SGHTA and CDR2 is FQGNSA. Here the CDR3 reads CASSSRGASGNTIYF. For the CDR3, the DNA is TGTGCCAGCAGCTCGAGGGGGGCATCTGGAAACACCATATATTTT.

As for this clone: The same CDR3 is also encoded by other DNA sequences in this sample. The genes are TRBV9 and TRBJ2-1; 8 bases are shared with TRBD2. After removal of 0 bases from V and 1 base from J, the junction contained 6 bases not matched to a gene. The length of the CDR3 is 17 residues. Germline V gives CDR1 SGDLS, CDR2 YYNGEE. CDR3: CASSVGTSGSSYNEQFF. The CDR3 DNA reads TGTGCCAGCAGCGTAGGCACTAGCGGAAGTTCCTACAATGAGCAGTTCTTC.

V usage is TRBV28 and J usage is TRBJ2-7; the match to TRBD1 covers 7 bases. Trimming cost V 0 bases and J 5 bases; bases outside gene matches: 4. The germline CDR1 and CDR2 sequences are MDHEN and SYDVKM. The CDR3 has 14 amino acids. The CDR3 loop is CASSLWDRSNEQYF. CDR3 in DNA: TGTGCCAGCAGTTTATGGGACAGGTCCAACGAGCAGTACTTC.

The chain uses TRBV12-5 and TRBJ2-5; D remains ambiguous. CDR3 length equals 11 residues. The V and J ends lost 7 bases and 0 bases respectively, with 3 bases between them. Germline V gives CDR1 LGHNT, CDR2 FRNRAP. CDR3 in amino acids: CASADQETQYF. The CDR3 nucleotides are TGTGCTAGTGCTGACCAAGAGACCCAGTACTTC.